What follows is one TCR beta chain and its context. These data are taken from a study of blood T cell repertoires in COVID-19. Authors' data handling: Amplification from reference gene primers served as the basis for estimated nucleated cell counts. Sequenced by immunoSEQ multiplex PCR; TCRdb stores in-frame clones only, minus some. The V and J calls and clone size come from that table; D and trimming were worked out from the DNA. The sample includes about 140,000 clones, approximately 88% of them seen just once. This clonotype originated in a man between 60 and 75 years old with active or convalescent COVID-19. Material: peripheral blood.

For the CDR3, the DNA is TGCGCCAGCAGCCAATGGACAGGGCTGAACGAGCAGTACTTC. This translates into CASSQWTGLNEQYF. This rearrangement joins TRBV4-3 to TRBJ2-7; 8 bases match TRBD1. The V segment lost 2 bases and the J segment 5 bases; nucleotides outside the gene matches: 5. This CDR3 comprises 14 residues. Germline V lookup: CDR1 LGHNA, CDR2 YSLEER.